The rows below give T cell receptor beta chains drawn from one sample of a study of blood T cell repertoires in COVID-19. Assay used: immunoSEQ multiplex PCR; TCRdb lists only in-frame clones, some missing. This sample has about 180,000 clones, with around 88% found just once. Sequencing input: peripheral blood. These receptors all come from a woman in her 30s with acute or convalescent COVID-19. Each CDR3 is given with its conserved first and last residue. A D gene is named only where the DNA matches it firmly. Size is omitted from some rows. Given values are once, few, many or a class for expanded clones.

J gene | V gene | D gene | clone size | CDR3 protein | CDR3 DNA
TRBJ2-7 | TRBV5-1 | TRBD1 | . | CASSSPTGRNEQYF | TGCGCCAGCAGCTCGCCGACAGGGCGAAACGAGCAGTACTTC
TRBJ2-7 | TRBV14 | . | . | CASSQRNLLDFSYEQYF | TGTGCCAGCAGCCAAAGAAACCTCCTAGATTTTAGCTACGAGCAGTACTTC
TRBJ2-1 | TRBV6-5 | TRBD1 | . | CASFWTGSYNEQFF | TGTGCCAGCTTCTGGACAGGGTCCTACAATGAGCAGTTCTTC
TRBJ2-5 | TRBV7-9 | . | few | CASTQPAGKETQYF | TGTGCCAGCACGCAGCCAGCGGGTAAAGAGACCCAGTACTTC
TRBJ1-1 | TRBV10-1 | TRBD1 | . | CASSFGRTGAFF | TGCGCCAGCAGTTTTGGACGGACAGGTGCTTTCTTT
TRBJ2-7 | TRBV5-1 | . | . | CASSPSLSELSYEQYF | TGCGCCAGCAGCCCATCCTTGTCGGAGCTATCCTACGAGCAGTACTTC
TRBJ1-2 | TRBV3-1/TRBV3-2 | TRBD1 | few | CASSRWDREVNGYTF | TGTGCCAGCAGCCGATGGGACAGGGAGGTAAATGGCTACACCTTC
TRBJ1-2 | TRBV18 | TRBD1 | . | CASLDTPGQFYGYTF | TGTGCCAGCCTCGATACTCCGGGACAGTTTTACGGCTACACCTTC
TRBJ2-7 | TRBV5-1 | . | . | CASSLQDSTYEQYF | TGCGCCAGCAGCTTGCAGGATTCCACCTACGAGCAGTACTTC
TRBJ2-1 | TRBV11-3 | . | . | CASSYRLVGDSEQFF | TGTGCCAGCAGCTATCGACTAGTCGGGGATAGTGAGCAGTTCTTC
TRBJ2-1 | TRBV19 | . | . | CASSISPGLNNEQFF | TGTGCCAGTAGTATATCCCCAGGACTTAACAATGAGCAGTTCTTC
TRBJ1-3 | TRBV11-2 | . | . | CASSQIRDTGNTIYF | TGTGCCAGCAGCCAAATCCGGGACACTGGAAACACCATATATTTT
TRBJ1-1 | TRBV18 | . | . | CASSRDRNTEAFF | TGTGCCAGCTCACGAGACAGGAACACTGAAGCTTTCTTT
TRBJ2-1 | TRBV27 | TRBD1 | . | CASRGEQGVAIYEQFF | TGTGCCAGCAGGGGCGAACAGGGGGTTGCAATCTATGAGCAGTTCTTC
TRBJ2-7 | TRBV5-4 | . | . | CASSLGQEINYEQYF | TGTGCCAGCAGCTTGGGACAGGAAATTAACTACGAGCAGTACTTC
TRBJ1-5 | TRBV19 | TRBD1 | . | CASRADRGYSNQPQHF | TGTGCCAGTAGGGCGGACAGGGGATATAGCAATCAGCCCCAGCATTTT
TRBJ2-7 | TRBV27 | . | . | CASSFSPLNYEQYF | TGTGCCAGCAGTTTTAGCCCCCTCAACTACGAGCAGTACTTC
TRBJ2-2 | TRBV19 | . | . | CASNPERYTGELFF | TGTGCCAGTAACCCAGAGCGATATACCGGGGAGCTGTTTTTT
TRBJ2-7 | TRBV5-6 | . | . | CASSAGGLNEQYF | TGTGCCAGCAGCGCCGGAGGTTTGAACGAGCAGTACTTC
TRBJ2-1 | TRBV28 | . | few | CASSLAGRSEQFF | TGTGCCAGCAGTTTAGCGGGTCGATCCGAGCAGTTCTTC
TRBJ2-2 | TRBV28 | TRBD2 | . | CASSTPGGPNTGELFF | TGTGCCAGCAGTACCCCGGGGGGGCCCAACACCGGGGAGCTGTTTTTT
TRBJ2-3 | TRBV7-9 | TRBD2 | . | CASGRAGAGDTQYF | TGTGCCAGCGGCCGAGCGGGAGCGGGAGATACGCAGTATTTT
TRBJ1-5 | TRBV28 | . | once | CASSLLLEYQGNQPQHF | TGTGCCAGCAGTTTACTATTAGAATACCAGGGAAATCAGCCCCAGCATTTT
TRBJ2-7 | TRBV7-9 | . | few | CASSLTSYEQYF | TGTGCCAGCAGCTTAACTTCATACGAGCAGTACTTC
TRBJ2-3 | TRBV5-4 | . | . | CASSQRPGGVRTSTDTQYF | TGTGCCAGCAGCCAACGTCCGGGGGGCGTTAGGACTAGCACAGATACGCAGTATTTT
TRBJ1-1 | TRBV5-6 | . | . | CASSLRGNTEAFF | TGTGCCAGCAGCTTAAGGGGGAACACTGAAGCTTTCTTT
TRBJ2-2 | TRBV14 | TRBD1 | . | CASSLNRGWGELFF | TGTGCCAGCAGCCTCAACAGGGGATGGGGGGAGCTGTTTTTT
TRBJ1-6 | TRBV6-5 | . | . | CASSWESYSPLHF | TGTGCCAGCAGTTGGGAGTCATATTCACCCCTCCACTTT
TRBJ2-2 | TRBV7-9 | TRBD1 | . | CASSLRTGRTGELFF | TGTGCCAGCAGCCTAAGGACAGGGAGGACCGGGGAGCTGTTTTTT
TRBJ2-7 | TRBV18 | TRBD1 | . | CASSAGQGYEQYF | TGTGCCAGCTCCGCCGGACAGGGCTACGAGCAGTACTTC
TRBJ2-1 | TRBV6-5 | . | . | CASSQTAYNEQFF | TGTGCCAGCAGTCAGACAGCATACAATGAGCAGTTCTTC
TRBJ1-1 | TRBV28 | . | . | CASTLGRVGAFF | TGTGCCAGCACCTTAGGGCGGGTCGGAGCTTTCTTT
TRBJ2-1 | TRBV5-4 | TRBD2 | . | CASSYRTSGSNEQFF | TGTGCCAGCAGCTACCGGACTAGCGGGTCCAATGAGCAGTTCTTC
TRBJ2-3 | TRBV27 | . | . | CASSPTSFSGFTDTQYF | TGTGCCAGCAGCCCGACTTCCTTTAGCGGCTTCACAGATACGCAGTATTTT
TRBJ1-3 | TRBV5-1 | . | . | CASSWGVSSGNTIYF | TGCGCCAGCAGCTGGGGGGTGAGCTCTGGAAACACCATATATTTT
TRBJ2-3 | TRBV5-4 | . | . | CASSLDAGTDTQYF | TGTGCCAGCAGCTTGGACGCGGGGACGGATACGCAGTATTTT
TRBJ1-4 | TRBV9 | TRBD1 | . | CASSEGTARKKLFF | TGTGCCAGCAGCGAGGGGACAGCGAGAAAAAAACTGTTTTTT